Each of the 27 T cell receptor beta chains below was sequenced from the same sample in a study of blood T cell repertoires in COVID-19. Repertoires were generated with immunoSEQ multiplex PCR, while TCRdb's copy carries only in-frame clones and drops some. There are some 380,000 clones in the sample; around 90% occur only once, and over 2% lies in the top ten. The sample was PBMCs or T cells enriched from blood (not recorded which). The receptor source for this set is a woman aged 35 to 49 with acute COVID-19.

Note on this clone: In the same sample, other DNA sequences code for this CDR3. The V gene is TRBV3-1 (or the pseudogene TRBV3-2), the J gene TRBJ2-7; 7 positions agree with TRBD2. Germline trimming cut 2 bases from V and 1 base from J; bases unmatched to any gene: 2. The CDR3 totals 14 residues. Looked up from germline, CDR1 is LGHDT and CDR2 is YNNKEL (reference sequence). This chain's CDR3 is CASSQRGGSYEQYF. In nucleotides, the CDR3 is TGTGCCAGCAGCCAACGCGGGGGTTCCTACGAGCAGTACTTC.

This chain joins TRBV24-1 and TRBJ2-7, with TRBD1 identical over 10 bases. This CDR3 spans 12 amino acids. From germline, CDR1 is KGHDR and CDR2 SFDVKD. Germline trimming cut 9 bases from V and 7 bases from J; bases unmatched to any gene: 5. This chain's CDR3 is CATADRGGEQYF. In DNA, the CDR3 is TGTGCCACCGCGGACAGGGGGGGAGAGCAGTACTTC.

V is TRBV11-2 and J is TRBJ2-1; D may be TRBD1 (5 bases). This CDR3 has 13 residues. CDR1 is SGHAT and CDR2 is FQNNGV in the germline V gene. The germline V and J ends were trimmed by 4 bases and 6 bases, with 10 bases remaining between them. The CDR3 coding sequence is TGTGCCAGCAGCTGGGGCAGTCTCAATGAGCAGTTCTTC. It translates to CASSWGSLNEQFF.

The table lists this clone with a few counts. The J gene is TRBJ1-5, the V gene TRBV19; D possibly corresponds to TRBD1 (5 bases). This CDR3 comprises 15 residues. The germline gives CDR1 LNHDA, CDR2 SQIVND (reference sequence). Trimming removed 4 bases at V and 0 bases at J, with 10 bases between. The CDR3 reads CASSTDKYSNQPQHF. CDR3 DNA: TGTGCCAGTAGTACGGACAAGTATAGCAATCAGCCCCAGCATTTT.

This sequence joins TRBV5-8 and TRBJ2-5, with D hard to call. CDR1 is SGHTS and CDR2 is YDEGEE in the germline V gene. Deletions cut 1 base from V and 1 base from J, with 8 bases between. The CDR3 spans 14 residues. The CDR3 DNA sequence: TGTGCCAGCAGCTTGAGGCAGGTCCAAGAGACCCAGTACTTC. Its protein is CASSLRQVQETQYF. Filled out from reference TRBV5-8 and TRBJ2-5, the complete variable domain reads EAGVTQSPTHLIKTRGQQATLRCSPISGHTSVYWYQQALGLGLQFLLWYDEGEERNRGNFPPRFSGRQFPNYSSELNVNALELEDSALYLCASSLRQVQETQYFGPGTRLLVL.

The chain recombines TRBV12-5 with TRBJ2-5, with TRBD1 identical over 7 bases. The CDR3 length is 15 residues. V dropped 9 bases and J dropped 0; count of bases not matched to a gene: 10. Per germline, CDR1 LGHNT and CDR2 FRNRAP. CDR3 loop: CASGEDRTYQETQYF. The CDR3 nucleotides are TGTGCTAGCGGAGAGGACAGGACTTACCAAGAGACCCAGTACTTC.

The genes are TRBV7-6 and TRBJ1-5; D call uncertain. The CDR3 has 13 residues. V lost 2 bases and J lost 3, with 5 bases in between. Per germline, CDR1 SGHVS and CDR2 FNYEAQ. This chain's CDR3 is CASSLQVNQPQHF. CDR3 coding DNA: TGTGCCAGCAGCTTACAGGTCAATCAGCCCCAGCATTTT.

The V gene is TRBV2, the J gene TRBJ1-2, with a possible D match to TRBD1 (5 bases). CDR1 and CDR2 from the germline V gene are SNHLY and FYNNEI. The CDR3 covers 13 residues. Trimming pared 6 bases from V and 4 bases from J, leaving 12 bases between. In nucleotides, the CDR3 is TGTGCCAGCAGAGGGGCCCCTCTCTATGGCTACACCTTC. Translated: CASRGAPLYGYTF.

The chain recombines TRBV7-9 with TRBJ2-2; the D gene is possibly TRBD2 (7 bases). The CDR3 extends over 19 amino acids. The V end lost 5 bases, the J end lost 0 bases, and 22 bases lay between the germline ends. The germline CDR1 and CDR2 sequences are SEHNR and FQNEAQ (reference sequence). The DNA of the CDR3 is TGTGCCAGCAGCATAACTCCTGGTGGGGGGGCCCCGAACACCGGGGAGCTGTTTTTT. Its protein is CASSITPGGGAPNTGELFF.

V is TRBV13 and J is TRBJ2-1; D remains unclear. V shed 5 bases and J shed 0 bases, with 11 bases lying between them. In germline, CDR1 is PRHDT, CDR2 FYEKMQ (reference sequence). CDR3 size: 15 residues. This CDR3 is CASSPSASSYNEQFF. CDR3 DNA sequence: TGTGCCAGCAGCCCATCAGCGAGCTCCTACAATGAGCAGTTCTTC.

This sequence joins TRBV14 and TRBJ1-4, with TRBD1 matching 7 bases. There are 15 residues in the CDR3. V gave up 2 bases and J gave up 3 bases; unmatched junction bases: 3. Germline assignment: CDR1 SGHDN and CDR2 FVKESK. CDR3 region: CASSQQQGPNEKLFF. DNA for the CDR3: TGTGCCAGCAGCCAACAACAGGGGCCTAATGAAAAACTGTTTTTT.

The CDR3 region is CASSVEIAGGEGEQFF. CDR3 DNA sequence: TGTGCCAGCAGCGTAGAAATTGCCGGGGGTGAGGGTGAGCAGTTCTTC. This chain uses TRBV9 with TRBJ2-1; D is possibly TRBD2 (6 bases). Per germline, CDR1 SGDLS and CDR2 YYNGEE. The CDR3 contains 16 residues. V was trimmed by 0 bases and J by 9 bases, leaving 19 bases between them.

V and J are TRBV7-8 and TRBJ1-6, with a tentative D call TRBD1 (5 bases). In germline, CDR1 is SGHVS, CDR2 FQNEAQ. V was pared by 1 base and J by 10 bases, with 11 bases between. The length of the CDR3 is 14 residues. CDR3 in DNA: TGTGCCAGCAGCTTAGTGGCAGGGTCCTCACCCCTCCACTTT. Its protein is CASSLVAGSSPLHF.

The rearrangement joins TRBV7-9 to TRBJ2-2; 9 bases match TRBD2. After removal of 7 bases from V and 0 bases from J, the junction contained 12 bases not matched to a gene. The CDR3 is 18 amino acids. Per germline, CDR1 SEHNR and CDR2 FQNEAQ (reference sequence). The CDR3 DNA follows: TGTGCCAGCAACGCGGGACTAGCTGGAGGGACGAACACCGGGGAGCTGTTTTTT. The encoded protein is CASNAGLAGGTNTGELFF.

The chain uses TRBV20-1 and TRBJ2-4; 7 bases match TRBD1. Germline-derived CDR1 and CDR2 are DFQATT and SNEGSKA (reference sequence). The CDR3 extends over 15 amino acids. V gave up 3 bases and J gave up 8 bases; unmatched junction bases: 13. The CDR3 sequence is CSASRQGELFDIQYF. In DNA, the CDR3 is TGCAGTGCTAGTCGCCAGGGGGAGCTTTTTGACATTCAGTACTTC.

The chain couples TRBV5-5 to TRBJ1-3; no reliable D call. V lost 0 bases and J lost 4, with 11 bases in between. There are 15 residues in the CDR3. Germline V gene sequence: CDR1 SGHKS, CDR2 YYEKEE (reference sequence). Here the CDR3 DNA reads TGTGCCAGCAGCTTGGTGATAGGGAGAGGAAACACCATATATTTT. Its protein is CASSLVIGRGNTIYF.

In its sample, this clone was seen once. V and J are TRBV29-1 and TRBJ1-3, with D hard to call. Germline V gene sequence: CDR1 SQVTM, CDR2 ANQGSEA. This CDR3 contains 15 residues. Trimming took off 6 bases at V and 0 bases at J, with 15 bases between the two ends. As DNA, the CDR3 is TGCAGCGTCGGAGAGGGCCTCCACTCTGGAAACACCATATATTTT. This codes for CSVGEGLHSGNTIYF.

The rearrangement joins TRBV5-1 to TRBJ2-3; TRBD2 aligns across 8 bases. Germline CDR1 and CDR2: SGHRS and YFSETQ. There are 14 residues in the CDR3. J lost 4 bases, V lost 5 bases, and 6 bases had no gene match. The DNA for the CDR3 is TGCGCCAGCAGGCTAGCGGGTGGCCCAGATACGCAGTATTTT. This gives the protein CASRLAGGPDTQYF.

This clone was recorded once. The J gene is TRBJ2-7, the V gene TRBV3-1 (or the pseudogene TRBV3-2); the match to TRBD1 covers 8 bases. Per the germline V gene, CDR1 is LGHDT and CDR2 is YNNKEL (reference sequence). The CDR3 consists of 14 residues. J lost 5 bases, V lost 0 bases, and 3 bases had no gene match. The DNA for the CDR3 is TGTGCCAGCAGCCAAGATAACAGGGGGAACGAGCAGTACTTC. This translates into CASSQDNRGNEQYF.

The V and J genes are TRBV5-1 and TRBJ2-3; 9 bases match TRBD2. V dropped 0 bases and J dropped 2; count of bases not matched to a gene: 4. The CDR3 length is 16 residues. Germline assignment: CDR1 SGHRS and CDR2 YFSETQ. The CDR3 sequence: CASSLGVAGVTDTQYF. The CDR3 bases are TGCGCCAGCAGCTTGGGCGTAGCGGGAGTCACAGATACGCAGTATTTT.

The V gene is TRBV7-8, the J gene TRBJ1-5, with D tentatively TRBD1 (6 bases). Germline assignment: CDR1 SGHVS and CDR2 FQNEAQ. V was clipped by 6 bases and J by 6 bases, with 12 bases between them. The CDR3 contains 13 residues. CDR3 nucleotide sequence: TGTGCCAGCAGTCAGAGGGGGAGTCAGCCCCAGCATTTT. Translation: CASSQRGSQPQHF.

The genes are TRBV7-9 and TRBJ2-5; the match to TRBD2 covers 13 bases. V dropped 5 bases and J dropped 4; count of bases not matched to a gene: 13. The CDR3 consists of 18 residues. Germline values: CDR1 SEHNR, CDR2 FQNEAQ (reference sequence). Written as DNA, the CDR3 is TGTGCCAGCAGCACAGGACTAGCGGGGGCCTCAAAGCGAGAGACCCAGTACTTC. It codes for CASSTGLAGASKRETQYF.

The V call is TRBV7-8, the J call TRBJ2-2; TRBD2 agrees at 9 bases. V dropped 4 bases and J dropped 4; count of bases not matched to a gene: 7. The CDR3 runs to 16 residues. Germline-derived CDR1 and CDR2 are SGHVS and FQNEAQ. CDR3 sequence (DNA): TGTGCCAGCAGCTCCATAGCGGGGGTTCGCACCGGGGAGCTGTTTTTT. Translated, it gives CASSSIAGVRTGELFF.

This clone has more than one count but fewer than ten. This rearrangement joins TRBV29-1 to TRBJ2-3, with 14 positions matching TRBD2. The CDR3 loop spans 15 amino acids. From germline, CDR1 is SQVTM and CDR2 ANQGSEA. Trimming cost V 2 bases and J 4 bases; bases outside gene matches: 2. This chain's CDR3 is CSVETTSGGADTQYF. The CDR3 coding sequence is TGCAGCGTTGAAACGACTAGCGGGGGGGCAGATACGCAGTATTTT.

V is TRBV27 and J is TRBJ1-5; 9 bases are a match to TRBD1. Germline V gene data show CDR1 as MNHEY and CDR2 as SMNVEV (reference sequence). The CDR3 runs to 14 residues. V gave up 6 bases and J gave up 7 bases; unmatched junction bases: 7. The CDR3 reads CASRTGGSGQPQHF. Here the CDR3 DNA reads TGTGCCAGCAGAACAGGGGGCTCAGGGCAGCCCCAGCATTTT.

Written as DNA, the CDR3 is TGTGCCACCAGTGATGGGACAGGGACTATCGATGGCTACACCTTC. Amino acids: CATSDGTGTIDGYTF. The rearrangement uses TRBV24-1 and TRBJ1-2; the match to TRBD1 covers 9 bases. The CDR3 is 15 residues long. Germline V gene lookup returns CDR1 KGHDR and CDR2 SFDVKD. V was clipped by 3 bases and J by 6 bases; unmatched bases: 7.

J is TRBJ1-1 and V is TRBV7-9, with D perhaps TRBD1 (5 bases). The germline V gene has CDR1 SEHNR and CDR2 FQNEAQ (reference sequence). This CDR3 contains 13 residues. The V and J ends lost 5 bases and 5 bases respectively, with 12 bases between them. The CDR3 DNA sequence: TGTGCCAGCAGCCCCGTTGGGGGGACTGAAGCTTTCTTT. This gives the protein CASSPVGGTEAFF.